These 7 T cell receptor beta chains originate from one sample sequenced in a study of shared clonotypes between healthy human individuals. Some clones are missing from TCRdb's copy, which holds only in-frame ones; the method was immunoSEQ multiplex PCR. The sample consists of approximately 640,000 clones, about three quarters of them appearing once. The sequencing input was memory CD4+ T cells sorted from blood. Subset meaning: CD45RA-negative fraction. The receptors shown here come from a woman in her 30s in good health.

The J gene is TRBJ1-2, the V gene TRBV2; D is unclear. Germline V lookup: CDR1 SNHLY, CDR2 FYNNEI. Trimming removed 8 bases from V and 2 bases from J, with 15 bases in between. The CDR3 consists of 14 residues. The CDR3 spells CASAEQSTNYGYTF. CDR3 nucleotides: TGTGCCAGCGCAGAACAGAGTACCAACTATGGCTACACCTTC.

This clone came up a few times. The gene calls are TRBV29-1 and TRBJ1-2; D gene uncertain. The CDR3 contains 12 residues. Trimming took 6 bases from V and 7 from J, leaving 15 bases between them. Looked up from germline, CDR1 is SQVTM and CDR2 is ANQGSEA. The CDR3 nucleotides are TGCAGCGTGGAAATAGGGCGGAGTGGCTACACCTTC. Translated: CSVEIGRSGYTF.

This chain joins TRBV27 and TRBJ2-3, with a tentative D call TRBD2 (6 bases). Germline V gives CDR1 MNHEY, CDR2 SMNVEV (reference sequence). Trimming cost V 0 bases and J 1 base, with 8 bases left between them. CDR3 length: 15 amino acids. The CDR3 bases are TGTGCCAGCAGTTTATCCCCGGGGGGCACAGATACGCAGTATTTT. Translation: CASSLSPGGTDTQYF.

The rearrangement uses TRBV18 and TRBJ2-3, with 9 bases that match TRBD2. The germline gives CDR1 KGHSH, CDR2 LQKENI. Trimming removed 3 bases from V and 6 bases from J; junction bases left unmatched: 4. The CDR3 runs 14 residues. CDR3 loop: CASSPIAGEDTQYF. CDR3 bases: TGTGCCAGCTCACCGATAGCGGGAGAGGATACGCAGTATTTT.

The chain employs TRBV14 and TRBJ1-1; weak D call: TRBD1 (6 bases). Trimming cost V 0 bases and J 6 bases, with 11 bases left between them. CDR3 length equals 14 residues. Germline V CDR1 and CDR2: SGHDN, FVKESK. CDR3 sequence (DNA): TGTGCCAGCAGCCAAGATTGGGCAGGGGCTGAAGCTTTCTTT. Translated: CASSQDWAGAEAFF.

This chain links TRBV10-1 with TRBJ1-1; possible D gene TRBD1, 5 bases. The germline V gene has CDR1 WNHNN and CDR2 SYGVQD (reference sequence). Trimming removed 8 bases at V and 7 bases at J, with 11 bases between. This CDR3 has 11 residues. The CDR3 spells CASGTVYEAFF. DNA of the CDR3: TGCGCCAGCGGGACTGTTTATGAAGCTTTCTTT.

Only a few counts were recorded for this clone. V and J are TRBV11-2 and TRBJ1-1, with D perhaps TRBD1 (6 bases). The CDR3 sequence is 18 residues long. V lost 5 bases, J lost 6 bases, and 28 bases lay in between. Looked up from germline, CDR1 is SGHAT and CDR2 is FQNNGV. CDR3 nucleotides: TGTGCCAGCAGCCGAGTTTCCTACTCCGGGACATCCTTTTCTGAAGCTTTCTTT. Translated: CASSRVSYSGTSFSEAFF.